This T cell receptor beta chain was sequenced for a study of CD8+ T cells in alopecia areata. The study, taken as a whole, reports: Only one nonresponder was present, which leaves the link between baseline CD8+ expansion and response uncertain. Among the cells sequenced in scalp samples are also the resident alphabeta T cells of normal skin.

To note about this clone: What it recognizes is unknown.

Sample treatment: oral pan-JAK inhibitor, 5-10 mg twice daily. Extracted RNA was reverse transcribed into cDNA, the sequencing template. Clones were read by immunoSEQ multiplex PCR, and TCRdb kept only the in-frame ones, dropping some. This sample carries 150,000 to 200,000 clones, just under 65% of them seen once, and the ten largest clones take approximately 1.4%. This CDR3 contains 15 residues. The V and J ends lost 10 bases and 4 bases respectively, with 22 bases between them. CDR1 LNHNV and CDR2 YYDKDF come from the germline V gene (reference sequence). The chain has TRBV15 and TRBJ1-2; unclear D gene. The source of this sequence is a human donor with alopecia areata. Sequenced here: CD4+ T cells sorted from blood, sampled at week 49, from a patient treated with tofacitinib. This chain's CDR3 is CASNPDPSGSYGYTF. The DNA of the CDR3 is TGTGCCAGTAATCCCGACCCCTCCGGTAGCTATGGCTACACCTTC.